These 29 T cell receptor beta chains were sequenced from one sample in a study of CD8 T cell repertoires and HIV-1 epitope variants. No antigens are known for them. Sequenced by immunoSEQ multiplex PCR; TCRdb stores in-frame clones only, minus some. This table has fewer than 2,000 clones, roughly 72% appearing once. Sequenced input: cultured CD8+ T cells derived from PBMCs. The source of these receptors is a male donor with HIV.

This clone was seen just once. The chain employs TRBV5-8 and TRBJ2-7, with 10 nucleotides matching TRBD1. CDR3 size: 13 residues. Germline-derived CDR1 and CDR2 are SGHTS and YDEGEE. With 4 bases clipped from V and 3 bases from J, the junction kept 1 base outside the gene matches. CDR3 nucleotides: TGTGCCAGCAGCCGGGACAGGGGCTACGAGCAGTACTTC. Protein product: CASSRDRGYEQYF.

This clone has a handful of counts. This chain joins TRBV29-1 and TRBJ1-2, with a possible D match to TRBD1 (6 bases). Looked up from germline, CDR1 is SQVTM and CDR2 is ANQGSEA. CDR3 length equals 14 residues. The ends were cut back, 0 bases at V and 6 bases at J, with 14 bases in the middle. This CDR3 reads CSVEDMGGVDGYTF. CDR3 nucleotides: TGCAGCGTTGAAGATATGGGGGGCGTGGATGGCTACACCTTC.

The chain combines TRBV5-6 with TRBJ1-5; 8 bases line up with TRBD1. Germline values: CDR1 SGHDT, CDR2 YYEEEE. The trim removed 4 bases at V and 4 bases at J, leaving 4 bases unmatched. CDR3 length: 14 residues. CDR3 sequence reads: CASSLRTGNQPQHF. The CDR3 DNA follows: TGTGCCAGCAGCCTAAGGACAGGGAATCAGCCCCAGCATTTT.

The chain has TRBV5-6 and TRBJ1-3; D unclear. Germline values: CDR1 SGHDT, CDR2 YYEEEE. The germline V and J ends were trimmed by 1 base and 2 bases, with 4 bases remaining between them. There are 13 residues in the CDR3. CDR3 nucleotides: TGTGCCAGCAGCTTGCCCCCTGGAAACACCATATATTTT. Translation: CASSLPPGNTIYF.

This clone was found once. This sequence joins TRBV7-6 and TRBJ2-5; D ambiguous. V lost 4 bases and J 5 bases, leaving 14 bases between the germline ends. The CDR3 has 14 amino acids. In germline, CDR1 is SGHVS, CDR2 FNYEAQ. The DNA of the CDR3 is TGTGCCAGCAGCTCTGACCTGCTGGACGAGACCCAGTACTTC. Amino acids: CASSSDLLDETQYF.

The rearrangement joins TRBV11-2 to TRBJ1-1, with D hard to call. This CDR3 is built from 13 residues. Trimming removed 4 bases at V and 7 bases at J, with 13 bases between. Germline CDR1 is SGHAT and CDR2 is FQNNGV. CDR3 in DNA: TGTGCCAGCAGCTCGGCACCCGACTATGAAGCTTTCTTT. Residues: CASSSAPDYEAFF.

CDR3 amino acids: CASSLTEDSTDTQYF. The CDR3, as DNA: TGTGCCAGCAGCTTAACTGAGGACAGCACAGATACGCAGTATTTT. This sequence joins TRBV7-9 and TRBJ2-3; no firm D call. The V gene lost 2 bases and the J gene lost 0 bases, with 9 bases spanning the gap. Germline CDR1 and CDR2: SEHNR and FQNEAQ (reference sequence). CDR3 length: 15 residues.

This clone was counted a few times. The chain is built from TRBV4-1 and TRBJ2-7; perhaps TRBD2 as D (6 bases). This CDR3 spans 14 amino acids. Germline V gives CDR1 MGHRA, CDR2 YSYEKL. V was shortened by 0 bases and J by 5 bases, with 11 bases between the two germline ends. The CDR3 sequence: CASSQDTGEDEQYF. The CDR3 nucleotides read TGCGCCAGCAGCCAAGACACCGGGGAGGACGAGCAGTACTTC.

The chain recombines TRBV5-6 with TRBJ1-6, with D hard to call. This CDR3 is built from 13 residues. From germline, CDR1 is SGHDT and CDR2 YYEEEE. V lost 0 bases to trimming and J lost 9 bases, with 7 bases between them. CDR3 sequence reads: CASSLGAVSPLHF. CDR3 nucleotide sequence: TGTGCCAGCAGCTTGGGTGCGGTTTCACCCCTCCACTTT.

The V and J genes are TRBV10-3 and TRBJ1-5; D gene unclear. Germline assignment: CDR1 ENHRY and CDR2 SYGVKD. The CDR3 is made up of 14 amino acids. V lost 3 bases and J 4 bases, leaving 10 bases between the germline ends. DNA for the CDR3: TGTGCCATCAGTGAAGAATGGGATAATCAGCCCCAGCATTTT. This translates into CAISEEWDNQPQHF.

The chain uses TRBV14 and TRBJ2-2; D is unclear. V dropped 6 bases and J dropped 0 bases, with 8 bases sitting between them. CDR1 SGHDN and CDR2 FVKESK come from the germline V gene. CDR3 length: 14 residues. The CDR3 region has the DNA TGTGCCAGCAGGCTAGAAGCGAACACCGGGGAGCTGTTTTTT. Translated, it gives CASRLEANTGELFF.

J is TRBJ2-2 and V is TRBV7-9; D is undetermined. Germline V gene lookup returns CDR1 SEHNR and CDR2 FQNEAQ (reference sequence). The CDR3 spans 12 residues. V was pared by 5 bases and J by 7 bases, with 8 bases between. CDR3 sequence reads: CASSLQDGELFF. CDR3 nucleotide sequence: TGTGCCAGCAGCCTTCAGGACGGGGAGCTGTTTTTT.

The J gene is TRBJ1-1, the V gene TRBV6-5; unclear D gene. Trimming left V 1 base short and J 0 bases short, with 6 bases between. The CDR3 length is 14 residues. CDR1 and CDR2 from the germline V gene are MNHEY and SVGAGI. CDR3 amino acids: CASSYLDMNTEAFF. The DNA for the CDR3 is TGTGCCAGCAGTTACTTGGATATGAACACTGAAGCTTTCTTT.

This clone was counted once. The chain is built from TRBV21-1 and TRBJ2-7; whether TRBD2, the table's D call, matches the DNA was not checked. TRBV21-1 is tagged as a pseudogene. CDR3 length: 16 amino acids. The chain's CDR3 is CASSSGSLAGVHEQYF. The CDR3 bases are TGTGCCAGCAGCTCAGGCTCACTAGCGGGAGTCCACGAGCAGTACTTC.

This clone was recorded a few times. The chain carries TRBV2 and TRBJ2-5; TRBD1 aligns across 7 bases. Germline values: CDR1 SNHLY, CDR2 FYNNEI. CDR3 size: 15 residues. The ends lost 8 bases at V and 6 bases at J; junction bases unmatched: 15. The CDR3 protein is CASRPLLGGVKTQYF. DNA for the CDR3: TGTGCCAGCCGGCCGCTGTTAGGGGGCGTCAAGACCCAGTACTTC.

This chain connects TRBV29-1 to TRBJ2-6; 7 nucleotides match TRBD1. From germline, CDR1 is SQVTM and CDR2 ANQGSEA. V gave up 5 bases and J gave up 0 bases; unmatched junction bases: 7. This CDR3 region has 16 residues. The CDR3 bases are TGCAGCGTTCCTGGACAGGTCCGCTCTGGGGCCAACGTCCTGACTTTC. Translated: CSVPGQVRSGANVLTF.

The chain uses TRBV9 and TRBJ2-7; no reliable D call. This CDR3 region has 13 residues. Per germline, CDR1 SGDLS and CDR2 YYNGEE. V gave up 0 bases and J gave up 3 bases, with 7 bases separating them. The CDR3 loop is CASSVGLDYEQYF. The CDR3 coding sequence is TGTGCCAGCAGCGTAGGTTTGGACTACGAGCAGTACTTC.

This chain joins TRBV5-6 and TRBJ2-7; D possibly corresponds to TRBD2 (5 bases). Per the germline V gene, CDR1 is SGHDT and CDR2 is YYEEEE. Trimming stripped 2 bases from V and 2 bases from J, with 11 bases between. The CDR3 runs 14 residues. The CDR3 DNA reads as TGTGCCAGCAGCTTCGGGGATTCCACCTACGAGCAGTACTTC. This encodes CASSFGDSTYEQYF.

This clone was seen just once. The rearrangement links TRBV11-2 to TRBJ2-3; D remains ambiguous. V lost 5 bases and J lost 1, with 13 bases in between. Germline V lookup: CDR1 SGHAT, CDR2 FQNNGV. The CDR3 contains 15 residues. The CDR3 spells CASSATDKRTDTQYF. For the CDR3, the DNA is TGTGCCAGCAGCGCGACCGACAAGCGCACAGATACGCAGTATTTT. The complete variable domain, with remaining parts taken from reference TRBV11-2 and TRBJ2-3, reads EAGVAQSPRYKIIEKRQSVAFWCNPISGHATLYWYQQILGQGPKLLIQFQNNGVVDDSQLPKDRFSAERLKGVDSTLKIQPAKLEDSAVYLCASSATDKRTDTQYFGPGTRLTVL.

The CDR3 region is CASYDDTTSGNTIYF. DNA of the CDR3: TGTGCCAGCTATGACGACACAACCTCTGGAAACACCATATATTTT. V and J are TRBV6-1 and TRBJ1-3; D is undetermined. There are 15 residues in the CDR3. CDR1 and CDR2 (germline): MNHNS, SASEGT. With 8 bases removed from V and 0 bases from J, the gap between germline ends came to 14 bases.

The chain joins TRBV6-1 to TRBJ2-3, with 9 bases lining up with TRBD2. J lost 4 bases, V lost 2 bases, and 7 bases had no gene match. This CDR3 region has 16 residues. CDR1 and CDR2 (germline): MNHNS, SASEGT. The CDR3 sequence is CASSESSGRRSDTQYF. The CDR3 coding sequence is TGTGCCAGCAGTGAAAGCAGCGGGAGGAGGTCAGATACGCAGTATTTT.

The gene calls are TRBV5-6 and TRBJ2-1, with 8 bases aligning to TRBD2. The J segment lost 0 bases and the V segment lost 0 bases, leaving 2 bases of the junction unmatched. The CDR3 spans 16 residues. Germline CDR1 is SGHDT and CDR2 is YYEEEE. The CDR3 spells CASSLERGSSYNEQFF. CDR3 DNA: TGTGCCAGCAGCTTGGAGCGGGGGAGCTCCTACAATGAGCAGTTCTTC.

This clone was seen a handful of times. J is TRBJ2-3 and V is TRBV4-2; the D gene is possibly TRBD1 (5 bases). The V and J ends lost 5 bases and 4 bases respectively, with 7 bases between them. Germline V CDR1 and CDR2: LGHNA, YNFKEQ. CDR3 length equals 12 residues. CDR3 amino acids: CASSWGPDTQYF. Written as DNA, the CDR3 is TGTGCCAGCAGCTGGGGCCCAGATACGCAGTATTTT.

The chain combines TRBV6-1 with TRBJ1-5; 10 bases match TRBD1. V trimming: 1 base; J trimming: 8 bases; junction bases outside the gene matches: 5. The CDR3 spans 15 residues. Germline values: CDR1 MNHNS, CDR2 SASEGT. The DNA of the CDR3 is TGTGCCAGCAGTGAAGGACAGGGGGCTGAGAAGCCCCAGCATTTT. It is translated as CASSEGQGAEKPQHF.

This clone was recorded once. This chain joins TRBV4-2 and TRBJ2-7; the match to TRBD2 covers 7 bases. This CDR3 contains 12 residues. The germline gives CDR1 LGHNA, CDR2 YNFKEQ. V gave up 1 base and J gave up 8 bases; unmatched junction bases: 2. The CDR3 DNA is TGTGCCAGCAGCCAAGCGGGGGGACAGCAGTACTTC. Residues: CASSQAGGQQYF.

The chain couples TRBV6-5 to TRBJ2-7, with D perhaps matching TRBD2 (6 bases). Germline V gives CDR1 MNHEY, CDR2 SVGAGI. Deletions cut 0 bases from V and 6 bases from J, with 12 bases between. CDR3 size: 14 residues. The CDR3 reads CASSYSQGGSEQYF. For the CDR3, the DNA is TGTGCCAGCAGTTACTCCCAGGGAGGTTCCGAGCAGTACTTC.

This chain joins TRBV6-5 and TRBJ2-7; 9 bases match TRBD2. Trimming removed 3 bases from V and 4 bases from J; junction bases left unmatched: 1. The CDR3 has 13 residues. Germline CDR1 and CDR2: MNHEY and SVGAGI. The CDR3 loop reads CASSYAGGYEQYF. CDR3 nucleotide sequence: TGTGCCAGCAGTTATGCGGGAGGGTACGAGCAGTACTTC.

J is TRBJ2-6 and V is TRBV6-1, with TRBD1 as a possible D gene (6 bases). Germline-derived CDR1 and CDR2 are MNHNS and SASEGT. CDR3 length: 18 amino acids. Trimming took off 0 bases at V and 7 bases at J, with 19 bases between the two ends. The CDR3 sequence: CASSEATRVTGTANVLTF. In DNA, the CDR3 is TGTGCCAGCAGTGAAGCGACGAGGGTGACAGGCACTGCCAACGTCCTGACTTTC.

The chain couples TRBV6-1 to TRBJ2-7, with TRBD1 as a possible D gene (5 bases). There are 14 residues in the CDR3. Deletions cut 3 bases from V and 0 bases from J, with 9 bases between. CDR1 MNHNS and CDR2 SASEGT come from the germline V gene. In nucleotides, the CDR3 is TGTGCCAGCAGTGATCAGGGAAGCTCCTACGAGCAGTACTTC. This gives the protein CASSDQGSSYEQYF.